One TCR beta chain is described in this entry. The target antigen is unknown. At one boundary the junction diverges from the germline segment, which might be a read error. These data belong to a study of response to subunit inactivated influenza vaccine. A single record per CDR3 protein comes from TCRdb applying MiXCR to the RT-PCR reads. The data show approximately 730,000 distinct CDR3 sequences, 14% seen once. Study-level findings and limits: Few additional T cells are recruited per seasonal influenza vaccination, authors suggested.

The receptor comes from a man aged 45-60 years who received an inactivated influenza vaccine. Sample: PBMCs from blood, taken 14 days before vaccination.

Here the CDR3 DNA reads TGTGCCAGCAGTTTTTCGCCTAGCACTGATACGCAGTATTTT. Protein: CASSFSPSTDTQYF. V gene TRBV28 combines with J gene TRBJ2-3; D possibly corresponds to TRBD2 (5 bases). Germline CDR1 MDHEN, CDR2 SYDVKM. This CDR3 is 14 amino acids long.